This TCR beta chain appears in the sequencing data of a study of regulatory T cells in long-lasting Graves disease. Overall study context: Over 5 years of antithyroid drugs plus positive TSH receptor antibodies defined persistent Graves' disease.

TCR beta libraries were built with iRepertoire HTBI primers and Arm-PCR of CDR3 regions. Original analysis: The samples yielded approximately 62 TRBV and 13 to 15 TRBJ segments. Each CDR3 protein is one row after TCRdb ran MiXCR on the multiplex PCR reads. The V and J calls, along with clone size, are taken from TCRdb and not from the paper's own processing. There are over 450,000 distinct CDR3 sequences in the sample; about 22% occur only once, and roughly 7.7% lies in the top ten. Germline lookup yields CDR1 ENHRY and CDR2 SYGVKD. The CDR3 length is 17 residues. V was clipped by 2 bases and J by 5 bases; unmatched bases: 8. Described time point: persistent/refractory GD, antithyroid drugs over 5 years with positive TRAb. There was RNA extracted from PBMCs, and the TCR library was made from it. Study-level results: Under persistent disease, TRBV28, TRBJ1-2 and TRBJ2-5 were used preferentially.

Of note for this clonotype: The antigen is unknown.

This chain uses TRBV10-3 with TRBJ2-2; 10 nucleotides agree with TRBD1. The origin of this receptor is a female donor with Graves disease. The sequences come from peripheral blood mononuclear cells (PBMCs), collected when the disease was refractory, from a patient treated with antithyroid drugs. CDR3 sequence: CAISEANPGQGTGELFF. The CDR3 DNA is TGTGCCATCAGTGAGGCTAATCCGGGACAGGGGACCGGGGAGCTGTTTTTT.